A single sample gave rise to the 19 T cell receptor beta chains below, sequenced in a study of control samples from healthy donors and cancer patients. Clones were read by immunoSEQ multiplex PCR, and TCRdb kept only the in-frame ones, dropping some. The data contain about 100,000 clones, over 75% of them singletons. Sequenced input: blood. The receptor set was obtained from a woman aged 45-60 years in good health.

The V call is TRBV15, the J call TRBJ2-3; 10 nucleotides line up with TRBD1. There are 14 residues in the CDR3. Germline lookup yields CDR1 LNHNV and CDR2 YYDKDF (reference sequence). J gave up 3 bases and V 3 bases, and 0 bases lay outside the gene matches. CDR3 in amino acids: CATSRGQGTDTQYF. The CDR3 region has the DNA TGTGCCACCAGCAGGGGACAGGGGACAGATACGCAGTATTTT. Full variable domain (outside the CDR3, taken from reference TRBV15 and TRBJ2-3): DAMVIQNPRYQVTQFGKPVTLSCSQTLNHNVMYWYQQKSSQAPKLLFHYYDKDFNNEADTPDNFQSRRPNTSFCFLDIRSPGLGDTAMYLCATSRGQGTDTQYFGPGTRLTVL.

This clone has a single count. The chain is built from TRBV12-3 or TRBV12-4 and TRBJ2-1; D perhaps matches TRBD2 (6 bases). The CDR3 has 13 residues. V was clipped by 5 bases and J by 9 bases, with 14 bases between them. CDR3 protein: CASSRGFGGEQFF. CDR3 DNA sequence: TGTGCCAGCAGTCGGGGGTTTGGGGGTGAGCAGTTCTTC.

The chain combines TRBV14 with TRBJ2-5; 8 nucleotides match TRBD1. V lost 3 bases and J lost 1; bases outside the gene matches: 10. CDR1 and CDR2 from the germline V gene are SGHDN and FVKESK. The CDR3 consists of 17 residues. The CDR3 DNA sequence: TGTGCCAGCAGCCACGGGACAGGCAGCGGACTCCAAGAGACCCAGTACTTC. Its translation: CASSHGTGSGLQETQYF.

This sequence joins TRBV3-1 (or the pseudogene TRBV3-2) and TRBJ1-4; 7 bases are shared with TRBD1. The CDR3 sequence is 20 residues long. V dropped 0 bases and J dropped 8; count of bases not matched to a gene: 21. The germline V gene has CDR1 LGHDT and CDR2 YNNKEL (reference sequence). CDR3 in amino acids: CASSQEHARGLGKIEEKLFF. The CDR3 DNA reads TGTGCCAGCAGCCAAGAACACGCGAGGGGGCTTGGTAAGATAGAGGAAAAACTGTTTTTT.

The chain has TRBV18 and TRBJ2-1; D is unclear. This CDR3 has 13 residues. The germline V gene has CDR1 KGHSH and CDR2 LQKENI. The V end was cut by 2 bases, the J end by 2 bases, with 4 bases between. CDR3 in amino acids: CASSPSAYNEQFF. The CDR3 coding sequence is TGTGCCAGCTCACCAAGCGCCTACAATGAGCAGTTCTTC.

This chain connects TRBV19 to TRBJ2-5; possible D gene TRBD1, 5 bases. Germline CDR1 and CDR2: LNHDA and SQIVND (reference sequence). This CDR3 contains 11 residues. V was cut by 7 bases and J by 2 bases, with 5 bases left in between. In DNA, the CDR3 is TGTGCCAGTAAGGGGCAAGAGACCCAGTACTTC. This sequence encodes CASKGQETQYF.

V usage is TRBV7-9 and J usage is TRBJ2-1, with 13 bases fitting TRBD2. Trimming at V came to 5 bases and at J to 8 bases, leaving 12 bases not matched to a gene. Germline-derived CDR1 and CDR2 are SEHNR and FQNEAQ (reference sequence). This CDR3 is 17 amino acids long. CDR3 residues: CASSHRTSGSGGDEQFF. CDR3 bases: TGTGCCAGCAGCCACCGGACTAGCGGGAGTGGTGGCGATGAGCAGTTCTTC.

V usage is TRBV6-5 and J usage is TRBJ2-7; no reliable D call. Germline V gene data show CDR1 as MNHEY and CDR2 as SVGAGI. The CDR3 is made up of 13 amino acids. The V and J ends lost 6 bases and 0 bases respectively, with 9 bases between them. The CDR3 DNA follows: TGTGCCAGCAGCCGGCTGAACTCCTACGAGCAGTACTTC. Its protein product is CASSRLNSYEQYF.

This chain links TRBV9 with TRBJ2-3; 9 bases fit TRBD2. This CDR3 contains 15 residues. CDR1 is SGDLS, CDR2 YYNGEE, per germline. The V and J ends lost 5 bases and 2 bases, in that order; junction bases with no gene match: 6. The CDR3 sequence is CASSNAGGLTDTQYF. In nucleotides, the CDR3 is TGTGCCAGCAGTAACGCGGGGGGGCTCACAGATACGCAGTATTTT.

This chain uses TRBV18 with TRBJ2-5; TRBD1 matches 9 bases. Germline V gene sequence: CDR1 KGHSH, CDR2 LQKENI. The CDR3 contains 13 residues. V trimming: 4 bases; J trimming: 5 bases; junction bases outside the gene matches: 2. Written as DNA, the CDR3 is TGTGCCAGCTCACTGGGACAGGGTGAGACCCAGTACTTC. It specifies CASSLGQGETQYF. The whole variable domain, remainder taken from reference TRBV18 and TRBJ2-5, is NAGVMQNPRHLVRRRGQEARLRCSPMKGHSHVYWYRQLPEEGLKFMVYLQKENIIDESGMPKERFSAEFPKEGPSILRIQQVVRGDSAAYFCASSLGQGETQYFGPGTRLLVL.

This chain connects TRBV5-8 to TRBJ1-5; tentatively, D is TRBD1 (5 bases). The CDR3 has 18 amino acids. The germline V and J ends were trimmed by 1 base and 1 base, with 18 bases remaining between them. Germline lookup yields CDR1 SGHTS and CDR2 YDEGEE. CDR3 in DNA: TGTGCCAGCAGCTTGCCACTCGGGACTTGGGCGAGCAATCAGCCCCAGCATTTT. It yields the protein CASSLPLGTWASNQPQHF.

The rearrangement links TRBV24-1 to TRBJ2-5; D possibly corresponds to TRBD1 (5 bases). Trimming pared 4 bases from V and 5 bases from J, leaving 16 bases between. The CDR3 loop spans 15 amino acids. Germline assignment: CDR1 KGHDR and CDR2 SFDVKD. The CDR3 spells CATSEGDSSWETQYF. CDR3 nucleotides: TGTGCCACCAGTGAAGGCGACAGTTCGTGGGAGACCCAGTACTTC.

The V and J genes are TRBV30 and TRBJ1-4; D may be TRBD1 (6 bases). V was clipped by 0 bases and J by 7 bases, with 12 bases between them. The CDR3 is 14 residues long. CDR1 and CDR2 from the germline V gene are GTSNPN and SVGIG (reference sequence). In DNA, the CDR3 is TGTGCCTGGAGTGTGAGGGGGTCTCCTGAAAAACTGTTTTTT. Protein sequence: CAWSVRGSPEKLFF.

The J gene is TRBJ1-1, the V gene TRBV30; D is perhaps TRBD1 (5 bases). The CDR3 covers 16 residues. V was shortened by 7 bases and J by 2 bases, with 23 bases between the two germline ends. Germline loops: CDR1 GTSNPN, CDR2 SVGIG (reference sequence). The CDR3 DNA reads as TGTGCCTCCGAGGGGCAGTTTGCCTTTGAAAACACTGAAGCTTTCTTT. Translating it yields CASEGQFAFENTEAFF.

This clone was recorded a few times. CDR3 DNA: TGTGCCAGCAGCTTTCCTGCCCCGGCCCTGGAGACCCAGTACTTC. It specifies CASSFPAPALETQYF. The chain recombines TRBV7-9 with TRBJ2-5, with D hard to call. V was clipped by 3 bases and J by 5 bases, with 16 bases between them. Per germline, CDR1 SEHNR and CDR2 FQNEAQ (reference sequence). The CDR3 length is 15 residues.

This chain joins TRBV5-1 and TRBJ2-1; D not resolved. Germline V lookup: CDR1 SGHRS, CDR2 YFSETQ. CDR3 length equals 16 residues. V shed 3 bases and J shed 8 bases, with 21 bases lying between them. The CDR3 spells CASSYPNEALFYEQFF. The CDR3 coding sequence is TGCGCCAGCAGCTATCCAAATGAGGCCCTATTCTATGAGCAGTTCTTC. Variable domain in full (rest from reference TRBV5-1 and TRBJ2-1): KAGVTQTPRYLIKTRGQQVTLSCSPISGHRSVSWYQQTPGQGLQFLFEYFSETQRNKGNFPGRFSGRQFSNSRSEMNVSTLELGDSALYLCASSYPNEALFYEQFFGPGTRLTVL.

This clone was recorded a few times. V is TRBV11-2 and J is TRBJ1-3, with D hard to call. The V gene lost 5 bases and the J gene lost 1 base, with 3 bases spanning the gap. This CDR3 contains 12 residues. CDR1 is SGHAT, CDR2 FQNNGV, per germline. This CDR3 is CASSKSGNTIYF. In nucleotides, the CDR3 is TGTGCCAGCAGCAAATCTGGAAACACCATATATTTT.

This chain's CDR3 is CASMSQGASYEQYF. For the CDR3, the DNA is TGTGCCAGCATGTCACAGGGGGCGTCCTACGAGCAGTACTTC. V usage is TRBV2 and J usage is TRBJ2-7, with TRBD1 matching over 9 bases. V shed 7 bases, J shed 1 base, and the junction held 5 bases outside the gene matches. The CDR3 covers 14 residues. Germline assignment: CDR1 SNHLY and CDR2 FYNNEI. The full variable domain, completed using reference TRBV2 and TRBJ2-7, is EPEVTQTPSHQVTQMGQEVILRCVPISNHLYFYWYRQILGQKVEFLVSFYNNEISEKSEIFDDQFSVERPDGSNFTLKIRSTKLEDSAMYFCASMSQGASYEQYFGPGTRLTVT.

The gene calls are TRBV14 and TRBJ1-2; 9 nucleotides agree with TRBD1. This CDR3 region has 13 residues. The V and J ends lost 5 bases and 6 bases, in that order; junction bases with no gene match: 4. From germline, CDR1 is SGHDN and CDR2 FVKESK. CDR3: CASSSRTGDGYTF. In DNA, the CDR3 is TGTGCCAGCAGCTCCAGGACAGGGGATGGCTACACCTTC.